One T cell receptor beta chain is described in this entry. Its antigen is as yet unknown. This sample was included in a study of naive and memory T cell subsets. V lost 7 bases to trimming and J lost 3 bases, with 15 bases between them. Germline CDR1 and CDR2: SQVTM and ANQGSEA. This CDR3 spans 13 amino acids. Two oligonucleotides, mixed equimolar, formed the beta constant-region primer covering TRBC1 and TRBC2. Four rounds of PCR amplified the ligated cDNA using nested alpha and beta constant-region primers plus SP2. A 12-nucleotide UMI and the SP2 primer were added to the cDNA 3' end by oligonucleotide ligation. TCRdb recomputed calls from the UMI-ligation and nested PCR reads with MiXCR, one row per CDR3 protein. The top ten clones hold over 0.11% of a sample with about 90,000 distinct CDR3 sequences, around 11% of them seen once. After CD4 positive bead selection, the CD4-negative fraction gave CD8 T cells.

Study-wide points: Naive repertoires, especially CD8, held a few larger clonotypes, possibly memory cells re-expressing CD45RA.

V gene TRBV29-1 combines with J gene TRBJ1-1, with D maybe TRBD1 (6 bases). Sequencing used naive CD4+ T cells from blood. This sequence originates from a human donor in good health. This CDR3 reads CSGTGTLYTEAFF. CDR3 coding DNA: TGCAGCGGAACCGGGACACTCTACACTGAAGCTTTCTTT.